The clone carrying this TCR beta chain was recorded a few times. The data stem from a study of T-cell reconstitution after alpha-beta-depleted transplantation in children. The authors prepared the TCRbeta library with unique molecular identifiers. TCRdb re-analysed the PCR reads in MiXCR, keeping a single row per CDR3 protein. The sample has approximately 420,000 distinct CDR3 sequences, around 9.9% seen once. Germline trimming cut 7 bases from V and 0 bases from J; bases unmatched to any gene: 6. In germline, CDR1 is SGHRS, CDR2 YFSETQ. The CDR3 runs to 16 residues. Specimen: PBMCs from the stem cell graft donor, collected from the stem cell graft. The V call is TRBV5-1, the J call TRBJ2-2, with 10 bases that match TRBD1. This TCR was recovered from a human donor who donated a stem cell graft to a child with acute myeloid leukemia. The CDR3, as DNA: TGCGCCAGCCGGGACAGGGGCCCCGCGAACACCGGGGAGCTGTTTTTT. Amino acid sequence: CASRDRGPANTGELFF.